The clone carrying this T cell receptor beta chain has ten or more counts. The sample belongs to a study of blood T cell repertoires in COVID-19. Across the study: Collection of acute and convalescent COVID-19 samples took place in the United States, Italy and Spain. PBMCs, B-cell-depleted T cells, or T cells provided the cDNA or gDNA that made up the material.

Methods used by the authors: Reference gene primer amplification gave nucleated cell count estimates. Assay used: immunoSEQ multiplex PCR; TCRdb lists only in-frame clones, some missing. V, J and clone size are taken as reported in that table, and D and trimming were inferred from the DNA itself. The top ten hold just under 30% of the sample, which has about 120,000 clones, over 70% seen once. The TCR sequence derives from a woman in her seventies with acute or convalescent COVID-19. The source material was peripheral blood.

The CDR3 loop is CASSPSGGGEGNTIYF. CDR3 bases: TGTGCCAGCTCACCATCTGGGGGCGGTGAAGGAAACACCATATATTTT. The rearrangement joins TRBV18 to TRBJ1-3; possible D gene TRBD1, 6 bases. Germline assignment: CDR1 KGHSH and CDR2 LQKENI. There are 16 residues in the CDR3. Trimming took 2 bases from V and 4 from J, leaving 15 bases between them.